Below, 29 T cell receptor beta chains from the same sample are listed, as sequenced in a study of blood T cell repertoires in COVID-19. Clones were read by immunoSEQ multiplex PCR, and TCRdb kept only the in-frame ones, dropping some. Among approximately 210,000 clones, about 89% were seen once, and the ten largest hold approximately 8%. Sequencing was carried out using PBMCs or T cells enriched from blood (not recorded which). These receptors all come from a woman aged 18-29 years who had recovered from COVID-19.

The V gene is TRBV28, the J gene TRBJ1-1; a possible D gene is TRBD1 (5 bases). V was shortened by 4 bases and J by 5 bases, with 11 bases between the two germline ends. Germline V lookup: CDR1 MDHEN, CDR2 SYDVKM. The CDR3 is made up of 13 amino acids. CDR3 protein: CASSSAGITEAFF. Written as DNA, the CDR3 is TGTGCCAGCAGTTCGGCAGGGATAACTGAAGCTTTCTTT.

The chain links TRBV18 to TRBJ2-1, with no clear D. The germline CDR1 and CDR2 sequences are KGHSH and LQKENI. V was trimmed by 5 bases and J by 6 bases, leaving 5 bases between them. The CDR3 loop spans 11 amino acids. The CDR3: CASSVVNEQFF. CDR3 DNA sequence: TGTGCCAGCTCAGTAGTCAATGAGCAGTTCTTC.

The chain employs TRBV7-6 and TRBJ1-3, with D possibly TRBD1 on 5 matching bases. CDR1 is SGHVS, CDR2 FNYEAQ, per germline. The CDR3 length is 18 residues. Trimming took off 4 bases at V and 0 bases at J, with 19 bases between the two ends. The CDR3: CASSSTVPGPYSGNTIYF. The DNA for the CDR3 is TGTGCCAGCAGCTCGACAGTCCCGGGCCCTTACTCTGGAAACACCATATATTTT.

The chain carries TRBV13 and TRBJ2-3; D is ambiguous. V lost 7 bases and J 4 bases, leaving 24 bases between the germline ends. The CDR3 extends over 17 amino acids. Looked up from germline, CDR1 is PRHDT and CDR2 is FYEKMQ (reference sequence). The CDR3 reads CASTDVLGGILADTQYF. The CDR3 nucleotides are TGTGCCAGCACCGACGTGCTTGGCGGTATTTTGGCAGATACGCAGTATTTT.

The CDR3 nucleotides read TGTGCCAGTAGTATATCACCCGGAGACGATGAGCAGTTCTTC. Amino acid sequence: CASSISPGDDEQFF. The chain combines TRBV19 with TRBJ2-1, with D uncertain. The ends were cut back, 2 bases at V and 8 bases at J, with 13 bases in the middle. The CDR3 contains 14 residues. CDR1 is LNHDA, CDR2 SQIVND, per germline (reference sequence).

The V gene is TRBV29-1, the J gene TRBJ1-1; a weak D match, TRBD1 (6 bases). Germline lookup yields CDR1 SQVTM and CDR2 ANQGSEA. Trimming shortened V by 6 bases and J by 1 base, and 15 bases separated the two germline ends. There are 14 residues in the CDR3. The CDR3 nucleotides read TGCAGCGTCACCCCCGACAGGCAGAACACTGAAGCTTTCTTT. Translating it yields CSVTPDRQNTEAFF. Complete variable domain (other parts from reference TRBV29-1 and TRBJ1-1): SAVISQKPSRDICQRGTSLTIQCQVDSQVTMMFWYRQQPGQSLTLIATANQGSEATYESGFVIDKFPISRPNLTFSTLTVSNMSPEDSSIYLCSVTPDRQNTEAFFGQGTRLTVV.

This clone has a handful of counts. The V call is TRBV11-2, the J call TRBJ2-1; 10 nucleotides line up with TRBD2. Germline V lookup: CDR1 SGHAT, CDR2 FQNNGV. The trim removed 6 bases at V and 6 bases at J, leaving 8 bases unmatched. The CDR3 sequence is 15 residues long. For the CDR3, the DNA is TGTGCCAGCAGACCGAGCGGGGGGGCCGGCAATGAGCAGTTCTTC. Translating it yields CASRPSGGAGNEQFF.

The V call is TRBV3-1 (or the pseudogene TRBV3-2), the J call TRBJ2-5; possibly TRBD2 for D (5 bases). Germline CDR1 and CDR2: LGHDT and YNNKEL (reference sequence). Trimming took 8 bases from V and 5 from J, leaving 18 bases between them. The CDR3 covers 14 residues. The CDR3 nucleotides read TGTGCCAGCCGGAGGAGTGAAGGAAGGGAGACCCAGTACTTC. This translates into CASRRSEGRETQYF.

This clone was picked up a small number of times. V gene TRBV5-6 combines with J gene TRBJ1-3; no firm D call. The CDR3 covers 14 residues. Germline loops: CDR1 SGHDT, CDR2 YYEEEE. V lost 0 bases to trimming and J lost 2 bases, with 6 bases between them. The CDR3 DNA reads as TGTGCCAGCAGCTTGGAATACACTGGAAACACCATATATTTT. Its protein product is CASSLEYTGNTIYF.

The chain is built from TRBV27 and TRBJ1-3, with D possibly matching TRBD1 (5 bases). The CDR3 runs 17 residues. CDR1 is MNHEY and CDR2 is SMNVEV in the germline V gene (reference sequence). Trimming stripped 7 bases from V and 0 bases from J, with 19 bases between. The CDR3 DNA is TGTGCCAGCACTACCATCTCAGGGTTCCTCTCTGGAAACACCATATATTTT. Translated: CASTTISGFLSGNTIYF.

The V call is TRBV9, the J call TRBJ1-4; D gene uncertain. V was trimmed by 4 bases and J by 2 bases, leaving 18 bases between them. The CDR3 has 17 residues. CDR1 is SGDLS and CDR2 is YYNGEE in the germline V gene. CDR3 residues: CASSLLRGPGTNEKLFF. The CDR3 DNA is TGTGCCAGCAGCCTGCTGCGAGGTCCTGGGACTAATGAAAAACTGTTTTTT.

The chain combines TRBV4-1 with TRBJ2-7, with TRBD1 as a possible D gene (6 bases). The CDR3 is 15 amino acids. CDR1 is MGHRA and CDR2 is YSYEKL in the germline V gene. V dropped 2 bases and J dropped 1 base, with 12 bases sitting between them. CDR3 sequence reads: CASSQPGQGSYEQYF. In DNA form, the CDR3 reads TGCGCCAGCAGCCAACCGGGACAAGGTTCCTACGAGCAGTACTTC.

This sequence joins TRBV5-1 and TRBJ1-2; 7 bases align to TRBD1. There are 14 residues in the CDR3. V dropped 0 bases and J dropped 4; count of bases not matched to a gene: 3. Germline assignment: CDR1 SGHRS and CDR2 YFSETQ. This CDR3 is CASSLAGQLYGYTF. DNA for the CDR3: TGCGCCAGCAGCTTGGCGGGACAGCTCTATGGCTACACCTTC. Variable domain in full (rest from reference TRBV5-1 and TRBJ1-2): KAGVTQTPRYLIKTRGQQVTLSCSPISGHRSVSWYQQTPGQGLQFLFEYFSETQRNKGNFPGRFSGRQFSNSRSEMNVSTLELGDSALYLCASSLAGQLYGYTFGSGTRLTVV.

The J gene is TRBJ2-1, the V gene TRBV12-3 or TRBV12-4; 8 positions agree with TRBD2. The length of the CDR3 is 12 residues. Trimming at V came to 6 bases and at J to 9 bases, leaving 4 bases not matched to a gene. The CDR3 DNA follows: TGTGCCAGCAGATTTAGCGGGGCTGAGCAGTTCTTC. Encoded protein: CASRFSGAEQFF.

V is TRBV2 and J is TRBJ1-6; 7 nucleotides align to TRBD1. Germline loops: CDR1 SNHLY, CDR2 FYNNEI. The CDR3 is 14 residues long. V trimming: 8 bases; J trimming: 3 bases; junction bases outside the gene matches: 4. DNA for the CDR3: TGTGCCAGCCTAGACAGGGTCTATAATTCACCCCTCCACTTT. This sequence encodes CASLDRVYNSPLHF.

The V gene is TRBV4-2, the J gene TRBJ1-1; tentative D call: TRBD1 (6 bases). The CDR3 has 15 residues. Germline-derived CDR1 and CDR2 are LGHNA and YNFKEQ. With 2 bases removed from V and 2 bases from J, the gap between germline ends came to 12 bases. CDR3 sequence reads: CASSQNQGLNTEAFF. CDR3 bases: TGTGCCAGCAGCCAAAATCAGGGGTTAAACACTGAAGCTTTCTTT.

The chain recombines TRBV12-1 with TRBJ2-7; the table's D call, TRBD1, was not checked against the DNA. TRBV12-1 is labeled a pseudogene. The CDR3 runs to 14 residues. For the CDR3, the DNA is TGTGCCAGCAGCTCGTCACAGGACCTCTACGAGCAGTACTTC. This codes for CASSSSQDLYEQYF.

The chain is built from TRBV27 and TRBJ2-7; D is perhaps TRBD1 (5 bases). Germline V CDR1 and CDR2: MNHEY, SMNVEV (reference sequence). This CDR3 region has 15 residues. V lost 7 bases, J lost 3 bases, and 19 bases lay in between. The CDR3 DNA follows: TGTGCCAGCACAAGAACTGACAGAATAGACTACGAGCAGTACTTC. This encodes CASTRTDRIDYEQYF.

The J gene is TRBJ2-2, the V gene TRBV16, with a weak D call TRBD2 (6 bases). The germline V and J ends were trimmed by 7 bases and 7 bases, with 22 bases remaining between them. Germline assignment: CDR1 KGHSY and CDR2 FQNENV. The CDR3 extends over 16 amino acids. As DNA, the CDR3 is TGTGCCAGCACCCAGAGTGACGGGGGAGCGAGCGGGGAGCTGTTTTTT. It yields the protein CASTQSDGGASGELFF.

The chain recombines TRBV7-9 with TRBJ2-1; D not resolved. This CDR3 contains 11 residues. Between the trimmed V and J ends, which lost 2 bases and 10 bases, there was a span of 6 bases. The germline gives CDR1 SEHNR, CDR2 FQNEAQ (reference sequence). CDR3 bases: TGTGCCAGCAGCTTATATGGCGAGCAGTTCTTC. It specifies CASSLYGEQFF.

The chain has TRBV5-1 and TRBJ2-3; D call uncertain. V lost 2 bases and J 7 bases, leaving 11 bases between the germline ends. This CDR3 comprises 13 residues. Germline V gene sequence: CDR1 SGHRS, CDR2 YFSETQ. The CDR3 DNA follows: TGCGCCAGCAGCTTTAAGCAAGAAAATACGCAGTATTTT. The encoded protein is CASSFKQENTQYF.

This chain links TRBV3-1 (or the pseudogene TRBV3-2) with TRBJ2-5; 7 nucleotides agree with TRBD2. The CDR3 runs to 16 residues. Germline CDR1 LGHDT, CDR2 YNNKEL (reference sequence). Losses at the gene ends were 1 base for V and 5 bases for J; bases not matched to a gene: 10. The CDR3 bases are TGTGCCAGCAGCCAAGGGGGGGGAGGAGTCTGGGAGACCCAGTACTTC. Translated, it gives CASSQGGGGVWETQYF.

V is TRBV4-2 and J is TRBJ2-2, with TRBD2 matching over 12 bases. Trimming at V came to 4 bases and at J to 1 base, leaving 1 base not matched to a gene. CDR3 size: 16 residues. Germline lookup yields CDR1 LGHNA and CDR2 YNFKEQ. For the CDR3, the DNA is TGTGCCAGCAGCCTACTAGCGGGGGGGAACACCGGGGAGCTGTTTTTT. It translates to CASSLLAGGNTGELFF.

The V gene is TRBV3-1 (or the pseudogene TRBV3-2), the J gene TRBJ2-1; TRBD2 agrees at 7 bases. V shed 4 bases, J shed 4 bases, and the junction held 10 bases outside the gene matches. CDR1 LGHDT and CDR2 YNNKEL come from the germline V gene (reference sequence). The CDR3 extends over 16 amino acids. CDR3 sequence: CASSPRLSGDYNEQFF. CDR3 nucleotides: TGTGCCAGCAGCCCCCGACTAAGCGGGGATTACAATGAGCAGTTCTTC.

J is TRBJ2-7 and V is TRBV4-1, with D possibly matching TRBD1 (6 bases). Germline-derived CDR1 and CDR2 are MGHRA and YSYEKL. CDR3 length: 14 amino acids. With 3 bases removed from V and 3 bases from J, the gap between germline ends came to 12 bases. CDR3 nucleotide sequence: TGCGCCAGCAGCCATTTCAGGGGAAGCTACGAGCAGTACTTC. Protein product: CASSHFRGSYEQYF.

V and J are TRBV20-1 and TRBJ2-7, with D perhaps TRBD1 (6 bases). The CDR3 contains 14 residues. In germline, CDR1 is DFQATT, CDR2 SNEGSKA (reference sequence). V was shortened by 3 bases and J by 2 bases, with 14 bases between the two germline ends. The CDR3 DNA sequence: TGCAGTGCTAGTGGCTCAGGGGATCCCTACGAGCAGTACTTC. It is translated as CSASGSGDPYEQYF.

This chain connects TRBV7-6 to TRBJ2-7; possible D gene TRBD1, 6 bases. The germline V and J ends were trimmed by 1 base and 1 base, with 11 bases remaining between them. Germline loops: CDR1 SGHVS, CDR2 FNYEAQ. The CDR3 consists of 15 residues. CDR3 DNA: TGTGCCAGCAGCTTAGGGGACACTCTATCCTACGAGCAGTACTTC. Amino acids: CASSLGDTLSYEQYF.

The rearrangement links TRBV11-2 to TRBJ2-5; D may be TRBD2 (6 bases). Germline lookup yields CDR1 SGHAT and CDR2 FQNNGV. The CDR3 has 15 residues. The V end was cut by 1 base, the J end by 1 base, with 10 bases between. The CDR3 DNA reads TGTGCCAGCAGCTTAGTAGTCGGGGGCCAAGAGACCCAGTACTTC. As protein: CASSLVVGGQETQYF.

The chain uses TRBV12-3 or TRBV12-4 and TRBJ1-1; 8 bases match TRBD1. CDR3 length: 13 amino acids. J was trimmed by 4 bases and V by 5 bases; bases with no gene match: 3. In DNA, the CDR3 is TGTGCCAGCAGTCTGGACAGGGCCACTGAAGCTTTCTTT. Translating it yields CASSLDRATEAFF.